This T cell receptor beta chain stems from a study of early T cells in non-severe SARS-CoV-2 infection. On the study more broadly: Sequenced material consisted of bulk RNA (from unsorted whole blood), and chains were unpaired.

Unique molecular identifiers were attached to individual cDNA molecules. TCRdb recomputed calls from the 5' RACE reads with MiXCR, one row per CDR3 protein. The sample holds 60,000 to 65,000 distinct CDR3 sequences, 8% to 10% seen once. The CDR3 covers 15 residues. The germline gives CDR1 WSHSY, CDR2 SAAADI. Trimming cost V 6 bases and J 4 bases, with 17 bases left between them. Sequenced: whole blood. This clonotype was obtained from an adult who was a healthcare worker with PCR-confirmed SARS-CoV-2 infection or an uninfected control (not recorded which). The J gene is TRBJ2-3, the V gene TRBV10-2, with D perhaps TRBD2 (6 bases). In nucleotides, the CDR3 is TGCGCCAGCAGGGAGGGACCCGCCCTAGCAGATACGCAGTATTTT. It encodes CASREGPALADTQYF.